These 27 T cell receptor beta chains share one sample of origin, sequenced in a study of T cell responses to AZD1222 COVID-19 vaccine (dated by TCRdb to the early 2020s). The intended sense of this specimen's time point label: baseline before first vaccination. Libraries were made using the immunoSEQ multiplex PCR assay. TCRdb re-hosts the immuneACCESS table, in-frame sequences only. Its copies lack some clones; in the studies checked, an unresolved V gene accounts for under half of them, and the cause for the rest is not known. For this sample there are some 170,000 clones; about 88% appear just once. Of the sample, 1.5% to 2% falls within the top ten clones. The source was peripheral blood, collected on day 0 of AZD1222 vaccination. These receptors were collected from an adult in good health.

This chain joins TRBV30 and TRBJ1-4, with 9 bases matching TRBD1. Germline CDR1 is GTSNPN and CDR2 is SVGIG (reference sequence). CDR3 length: 15 amino acids. The V gene end was trimmed by 3 bases and the J gene end by 7 bases; junction bases not matched to a gene: 9. CDR3 bases: TGTGCCTGGAGGCTAGCCGGGACAGGGACTGAAAAACTGTTTTTT. Translation gives CAWRLAGTGTEKLFF.

This chain connects TRBV4-2 to TRBJ1-6, with D uncertain. CDR3 length: 13 residues. In germline, CDR1 is LGHNA, CDR2 YNFKEQ. V was cut by 0 bases and J by 9 bases, with 6 bases left in between. The CDR3 bases are TGTGCCAGCAGCCAAGATAACATTTCACCCCTCCACTTT. The encoded protein is CASSQDNISPLHF.

This sequence joins TRBV19 and TRBJ2-3, with D uncertain. CDR3 length equals 13 residues. Germline-derived CDR1 and CDR2 are LNHDA and SQIVND (reference sequence). V shed 6 bases and J shed 6 bases, with 13 bases lying between them. This chain's CDR3 is CASRGVPGDTQYF. CDR3 coding DNA: TGTGCCAGTAGAGGAGTTCCCGGGGATACGCAGTATTTT. The variable domain in full, with the rest retrieved from reference TRBV19 and TRBJ2-3, is DGGITQSPKYLFRKEGQNVTLSCEQNLNHDAMYWYRQDPGQGLRLIYYSQIVNDFQKGDIAEGYSVSREKKESFPLTVTSAQKNPTAFYLCASRGVPGDTQYFGPGTRLTVL.

This clone has more than one count but fewer than ten. Other DNA sequences in the sample encode the same CDR3. This sequence joins TRBV10-1 and TRBJ1-1; D is unclear. Trimming took 2 bases from V and 0 from J, leaving 4 bases between them. The CDR3 is 13 residues long. Germline V lookup: CDR1 WNHNN, CDR2 SYGVQD (reference sequence). CDR3 in DNA: TGCGCCAGCAGTGAGAGTTTGAACACTGAAGCTTTCTTT. It is translated as CASSESLNTEAFF.

This chain links TRBV28 with TRBJ2-7; D may match TRBD1 or TRBD2 (5 bases each). Germline lookup yields CDR1 MDHEN and CDR2 SYDVKM. V was cut by 8 bases and J by 6 bases, with 14 bases left in between. The CDR3 contains 12 residues. This chain's CDR3 is CASGPTGREQYF. DNA of the CDR3: TGTGCCAGCGGTCCCACGGGACGCGAGCAGTACTTC. The full variable domain, in which reference TRBV28 and TRBJ2-7 provide the parts outside the CDR3, is DVKVTQSSRYLVKRTGEKVFLECVQDMDHENMFWYRQDPGLGLRLIYFSYDVKMKEKGDIPEGYSVSREKKERFSLILESASTNQTSMYLCASGPTGREQYFGPGTRLTVT.

The count of this clone is one. V gene TRBV7-2 combines with J gene TRBJ1-3; 7 bases are shared with TRBD1. Germline-derived CDR1 and CDR2 are SGHTA and FQGNSA. Trimming removed 5 bases from V and 5 bases from J; junction bases left unmatched: 6. CDR3 length: 14 amino acids. The CDR3 is CASSTPGQRNTIYF. In DNA, the CDR3 is TGTGCCAGCAGCACTCCGGGACAGCGAAACACCATATATTTT.

CDR3 bases: TGCAGCGTTGGGACAGGGGGCGCGACGAGTACTGAAGCTTTCTTT. This encodes CSVGTGGATSTEAFF. The chain recombines TRBV29-1 with TRBJ1-1; 11 nucleotides line up with TRBD1. The junction had 9 bases not matched to a gene; V was cut back by 4 bases and J by 5 bases. The CDR3 is 15 amino acids. The germline V gene encodes CDR1 SQVTM and CDR2 ANQGSEA.

The chain joins TRBV7-9 to TRBJ1-4; D is ambiguous. The CDR3 consists of 15 residues. V was trimmed by 1 base and J by 8 bases, leaving 14 bases between them. Germline lookup yields CDR1 SEHNR and CDR2 FQNEAQ (reference sequence). In nucleotides, the CDR3 is TGTGCCAGCAGCTTAGATCGGTTTAGCTACGAAAAACTGTTTTTT. Amino acids: CASSLDRFSYEKLFF.

The chain couples TRBV5-6 to TRBJ2-4, with D possibly being TRBD1 (6 bases). The CDR3 contains 14 residues. The germline V and J ends were trimmed by 1 base and 8 bases, with 13 bases remaining between them. Germline V gene data show CDR1 as SGHDT and CDR2 as YYEEEE. The CDR3, as DNA: TGTGCCAGCAGCTTGCCTCGCAGGGGTGACATTCAGTACTTC. Its translation is CASSLPRRGDIQYF.

This chain links TRBV3-1 (or the pseudogene TRBV3-2) with TRBJ2-4; 10 bases fit TRBD2. This CDR3 has 16 amino acids. Germline CDR1 reads LGHDT; CDR2 reads YNNKEL (reference sequence). The ends lost 4 bases at V and 0 bases at J; junction bases unmatched: 3. Here the CDR3 DNA reads TGTGCCAGCAGCCCGGGACTAGCGCTAGCCAAAAACATTCAGTACTTC. This gives the protein CASSPGLALAKNIQYF.

The V gene is TRBV6-2 or TRBV6-3, the J gene TRBJ2-7; D remains unclear. CDR1 and CDR2 (germline): MNHEY, SVGEGT. The length of the CDR3 is 12 residues. V was trimmed by 5 bases and J by 4 bases, leaving 9 bases between them. The CDR3 spells CASSPTPYEQYF. CDR3 bases: TGTGCCAGCAGTCCGACACCGTACGAGCAGTACTTC.

CDR3 residues: CASSPRAGQGSYEQYF. For the CDR3, the DNA is TGCGCCAGCAGCCCTCGGGCAGGTCAGGGCTCCTACGAGCAGTACTTC. The chain is built from TRBV5-1 and TRBJ2-7; a weak D match, TRBD1 (5 bases). Per germline, CDR1 SGHRS and CDR2 YFSETQ. The V end was cut by 4 bases, the J end by 0 bases, with 17 bases between. The CDR3 runs to 16 residues.

The chain is built from TRBV2 and TRBJ2-3, with 11 bases that match TRBD2. CDR1 is SNHLY and CDR2 is FYNNEI in the germline V gene. Trimming took 6 bases from V and 6 from J; bases not matched to a gene: 11. The CDR3 sequence is 16 residues long. CDR3 bases: TGTGCCAGCAGCGAGGGGACTAGCGGACTGATTGATACGCAGTATTTT. Its translation is CASSEGTSGLIDTQYF.

The CDR3 region has the DNA TGTGCCTGCGTCCTAGCGGGGGGGCGCAATGAGCAGTTCTTC. The encoded protein is CACVLAGGRNEQFF. The chain couples TRBV6-5 to TRBJ2-1; 12 bases map to TRBD2. The CDR3 contains 14 residues. V dropped 11 bases and J dropped 6; count of bases not matched to a gene: 8. Germline CDR1 is MNHEY and CDR2 is SVGAGI.

The gene calls are TRBV2 and TRBJ2-7, with TRBD1 matching 8 bases. The germline CDR1 and CDR2 sequences are SNHLY and FYNNEI. The CDR3 length is 14 residues. V shed 6 bases and J 1 base; nucleotides not matched to a gene: 5. The CDR3 region is CASSGDRPSYEQYF. CDR3 DNA sequence: TGTGCCAGCAGCGGGGACAGGCCATCCTACGAGCAGTACTTC.

The V gene is TRBV5-5, the J gene TRBJ1-5; D gene ambiguous. This CDR3 contains 15 residues. V was clipped by 0 bases and J by 7 bases, with 14 bases between them. Germline-derived CDR1 and CDR2 are SGHKS and YYEKEE (reference sequence). The chain's CDR3 is CASSLVLGSGQPQHF. Here the CDR3 DNA reads TGTGCCAGCAGCTTGGTTTTGGGCTCGGGCCAGCCCCAGCATTTT.

The chain links TRBV28 to TRBJ1-1; 9 nucleotides align to TRBD1. CDR1 is MDHEN, CDR2 SYDVKM, per germline. V lost 8 bases, J lost 3 bases, and 13 bases stayed unmatched. CDR3 length: 16 amino acids. The DNA for the CDR3 is TGTGCCAGCCCCCCCGGGGGACAGGGCGGGTACACTGAAGCTTTCTTT. Encoded protein: CASPPGGQGGYTEAFF.

The rearrangement links TRBV28 to TRBJ1-5, with D perhaps matching TRBD1 (5 bases). Germline V CDR1 and CDR2: MDHEN, SYDVKM. The CDR3 totals 14 residues. Between the trimmed V and J ends, which lost 6 bases and 6 bases, there was a span of 15 bases. The CDR3 DNA reads as TGTGCCAGCAGCAACCGGGGCCTCACTCAGCCCCAGCATTTT. Encoded protein: CASSNRGLTQPQHF.

V is TRBV5-6 and J is TRBJ1-2; 10 nucleotides line up with TRBD1. This CDR3 region has 15 residues. V was clipped by 4 bases and J by 5 bases; unmatched bases: 8. CDR1 is SGHDT, CDR2 YYEEEE, per germline. The DNA for the CDR3 is TGTGCCAGCAGCACAGCCGGGACAGGGGATTATGGCTACACCTTC. This gives the protein CASSTAGTGDYGYTF.

The chain combines TRBV13 with TRBJ2-7, with 7 bases lining up with TRBD2. This CDR3 is built from 17 residues. J lost 0 bases, V lost 2 bases, and 10 bases had no gene match. CDR1 is PRHDT, CDR2 FYEKMQ, per germline (reference sequence). CDR3: CASSLWGLGRASYEQYF. In nucleotides, the CDR3 is TGTGCCAGCAGCTTATGGGGGTTAGGGAGGGCCTCCTACGAGCAGTACTTC.

This sequence joins TRBV7-9 and TRBJ2-6; D is possibly TRBD1 or TRBD2 (6 bases each). Germline values: CDR1 SEHNR, CDR2 FQNEAQ (reference sequence). The CDR3 is made up of 17 amino acids. V was trimmed by 4 bases and J by 0 bases, leaving 13 bases between them. The DNA for the CDR3 is TGTGCCAGCAGCTGGAGGGGGTTAAGCTCTGGGGCCAACGTCCTGACTTTC. Translation: CASSWRGLSSGANVLTF.

CDR3 loop: CARSLGTNRGDHYGYTF. DNA for the CDR3: TGTGCCAGAAGCTTGGGCACCAACAGGGGCGATCACTATGGCTACACCTTC. The J gene is TRBJ1-2, the V gene TRBV5-3, with 7 bases matching TRBD1. TRBV5-3 is known as an ORF, though its function is uncertain. The J segment lost 3 bases and the V segment lost 0 bases, leaving 11 bases of the junction unmatched. CDR3 length equals 17 residues.

The chain is built from TRBV29-1 and TRBJ2-3; D is undetermined. This CDR3 contains 11 residues. Germline values: CDR1 SQVTM, CDR2 ANQGSEA. V was cut by 8 bases and J by 9 bases, with 15 bases left in between. The CDR3 coding sequence is TGCAGCTTTCGGGTCGGTGACACGCAGTATTTT. This sequence encodes CSFRVGDTQYF.

This chain connects TRBV9 to TRBJ2-3; TRBD1 agrees at 9 bases. The CDR3 loop spans 17 amino acids. CDR1 SGDLS and CDR2 YYNGEE come from the germline V gene. Unmatched junction bases numbered 8, after V lost 0 bases and J lost 3 bases. This CDR3 reads CASSVAPDRGGTDTQYF. DNA for the CDR3: TGTGCCAGCAGCGTAGCTCCCGACAGGGGGGGTACAGATACGCAGTATTTT. Full variable domain (rest looked up from reference TRBV9 and TRBJ2-3): DSGVTQTPKHLITATGQRVTLRCSPRSGDLSVYWYQQSLDQGLQFLIQYYNGEERAKGNILERFSAQQFPDLHSELNLSSLELGDSALYFCASSVAPDRGGTDTQYFGPGTRLTVL.

The chain joins TRBV5-1 to TRBJ2-3, with TRBD1 identical over 8 bases. The CDR3 runs 15 residues. Trimming took 4 bases from V and 5 from J; bases not matched to a gene: 9. Germline V gene lookup returns CDR1 SGHRS and CDR2 YFSETQ. Here the CDR3 reads CASSQGQGRLDTQYF. The CDR3 DNA sequence: TGCGCCAGCAGCCAAGGACAGGGCCGATTAGATACGCAGTATTTT.

The chain couples TRBV9 to TRBJ2-1, with 11 bases aligning to TRBD2. Germline CDR1 is SGDLS and CDR2 is YYNGEE. V was pared by 7 bases and J by 0 bases, with 12 bases of the junction left unmatched. This CDR3 spans 18 amino acids. The CDR3 DNA sequence: TGTGCCAGCGCCGGGACTAGCGGATCCCGTAGCTCCTACAATGAGCAGTTCTTC. Encoded protein: CASAGTSGSRSSYNEQFF.

J is TRBJ1-5 and V is TRBV28; 8 bases line up with TRBD1. The junction had 4 bases not matched to a gene; V was cut back by 5 bases and J by 4 bases. The CDR3 totals 14 residues. The V gene's germline CDR1 is MDHEN and CDR2 SYDVKM. CDR3 bases: TGTGCCAGCAGTACAGGGGGGGGGAATCAGCCCCAGCATTTT. Its translation is CASSTGGGNQPQHF. Full variable domain (rest looked up from reference TRBV28 and TRBJ1-5): DVKVTQSSRYLVKRTGEKVFLECVQDMDHENMFWYRQDPGLGLRLIYFSYDVKMKEKGDIPEGYSVSREKKERFSLILESASTNQTSMYLCASSTGGGNQPQHFGDGTRLSIL.